This passage covers 18 T cell receptor beta chains from one sample sequenced in a study of TIL therapy for anti-PD-1-resistant metastatic lung cancer. Described time point: pre-treatment sample, taken before nivolumab and TIL therapy. The tumor samples were excised metastases, mostly pleural nodules or supraclavicular lymph nodes. The immunoSEQ assay was v3. Some clones are missing from TCRdb's copy, which holds only in-frame ones; the method was immunoSEQ multiplex PCR. The sample records approximately 1,000 clones, about 80% being singletons. Sequenced here: tumor tissue, sampled at baseline. The receptors originated from a person between 30 and 79 years old with non-small cell lung cancer.

In this sample, this clone is large. V gene TRBV21-1 combines with J gene TRBJ1-1. TRBV21-1 is listed as a pseudogene. The CDR3 length is 11 residues. The CDR3, as DNA: TGTGCCAGCCCCCGGGACACTGAAGCTTTCTTT. Its translation: CASPRDTEAFF.

This clone has a single count. This rearrangement joins TRBV18 to TRBJ2-7; 11 bases fit TRBD2. From germline, CDR1 is KGHSH and CDR2 LQKENI. The V gene end was trimmed by 5 bases and the J gene end by 5 bases; junction bases not matched to a gene: 5. The CDR3 contains 14 residues. The CDR3 protein is CASSEPGLADEQYF. In nucleotides, the CDR3 is TGTGCCAGCTCAGAACCGGGACTAGCGGACGAGCAGTACTTC.

J is TRBJ2-2 and V is TRBV11-2, with 9 bases lining up with TRBD2. Trimming removed 5 bases from V and 7 bases from J; junction bases left unmatched: 5. Germline V gene data show CDR1 as SGHAT and CDR2 as FQNNGV. CDR3 length: 14 amino acids. The CDR3, as DNA: TGTGCCAGCAGCGCGGGACTAGCCGGCGGGGAGCTGTTTTTT. It specifies CASSAGLAGGELFF.

This clone was seen only once. The chain joins TRBV6-6 to TRBJ2-1; D remains ambiguous. V lost 5 bases to trimming and J lost 7 bases, with 21 bases between them. The germline V gene encodes CDR1 MNHNY and CDR2 SVGAGI (reference sequence). The CDR3 extends over 16 amino acids. CDR3 amino acids: CASSPPAPLADNEQFF. In nucleotides, the CDR3 is TGTGCCAGCAGTCCCCCCGCCCCATTAGCAGATAATGAGCAGTTCTTC.

This chain links TRBV4-1 with TRBJ2-3; no clear D. CDR1 is MGHRA and CDR2 is YSYEKL in the germline V gene. V lost 1 base and J 2 bases, leaving 7 bases between the germline ends. CDR3 length: 14 residues. CDR3 loop: CASSQGQYTDTQYF. The CDR3 region has the DNA TGCGCCAGCAGCCAAGGCCAGTACACAGATACGCAGTATTTT.

The chain links TRBV19 to TRBJ2-7; no clear D gene. Germline CDR1 reads LNHDA; CDR2 reads SQIVND (reference sequence). The CDR3 loop spans 11 amino acids. V lost 6 bases to trimming and J lost 5 bases, with 8 bases between them. The CDR3 nucleotides read TGTGCCAGTAGGGGTTATGACGAGCAGTACTTC. Residues: CASRGYDEQYF.

Written as DNA, the CDR3 is TGTGCCAGCAGCCCGAAGGCAGGGGGGAACACCGGGGAGCTGTTTTTT. Amino acid sequence: CASSPKAGGNTGELFF. The chain combines TRBV7-2 with TRBJ2-2, with 7 bases aligning to TRBD1. Unmatched junction bases numbered 7, after V lost 5 bases and J lost 1 base. The CDR3 loop spans 16 amino acids. The germline CDR1 and CDR2 sequences are SGHTA and FQGNSA.

This clone was picked up a small number of times. The chain employs TRBV5-1 and TRBJ1-5; D gene unclear. V gave up 3 bases and J gave up 5 bases, with 12 bases separating them. Germline values: CDR1 SGHRS, CDR2 YFSETQ. CDR3 size: 14 residues. This chain's CDR3 is CASSSGGGDQPQHF. The CDR3 DNA reads TGCGCCAGCAGCTCGGGTGGCGGGGATCAGCCCCAGCATTTT. Filled out from reference TRBV5-1 and TRBJ1-5, the complete variable domain reads KAGVTQTPRYLIKTRGQQVTLSCSPISGHRSVSWYQQTPGQGLQFLFEYFSETQRNKGNFPGRFSGRQFSNSRSEMNVSTLELGDSALYLCASSSGGGDQPQHFGDGTRLSIL.

The rearrangement links TRBV2 to TRBJ1-2, with 9 bases lining up with TRBD1. Per the germline V gene, CDR1 is SNHLY and CDR2 is FYNNEI. The CDR3 is 14 residues long. V was clipped by 1 base and J by 8 bases; unmatched bases: 5. The CDR3 sequence is CASSEGQGDAGYTF. The CDR3 nucleotides are TGTGCCAGCAGTGAAGGACAGGGGGATGCGGGCTACACCTTC. Supplemented by reference TRBV2 and TRBJ1-2, the full variable domain reads EPEVTQTPSHQVTQMGQEVILRCVPISNHLYFYWYRQILGQKVEFLVSFYNNEISEKSEIFDDQFSVERPDGSNFTLKIRSTKLEDSAMYFCASSEGQGDAGYTFGSGTRLTVV.

This chain uses TRBV5-1 with TRBJ1-1; D gene unclear. The V and J ends lost 3 bases and 7 bases respectively, with 10 bases between them. The CDR3 sequence is 12 residues long. Germline-derived CDR1 and CDR2 are SGHRS and YFSETQ. The CDR3 DNA sequence: TGCGCCAGCAGCTCCCCTGCGGGTGAAGCTTTCTTT. It is translated as CASSSPAGEAFF.

V gene TRBV9 combines with J gene TRBJ1-2, with TRBD1 matching 10 bases. The CDR3 spans 14 residues. Losses at the gene ends were 4 bases for V and 6 bases for J; bases not matched to a gene: 6. Germline V gene sequence: CDR1 SGDLS, CDR2 YYNGEE. The CDR3 sequence is CASSTPGQGNGYTF. The CDR3 DNA is TGTGCCAGCAGCACTCCGGGACAGGGGAATGGCTACACCTTC.

The chain carries TRBV7-2 and TRBJ1-2, with D maybe TRBD1 (5 bases). V was cut by 1 base and J by 4 bases, with 16 bases left in between. CDR1 is SGHTA, CDR2 FQGNSA, per germline. The CDR3 covers 16 residues. The DNA of the CDR3 is TGTGCCAGCAGCTTAGGCTTTTCCGGGACGGGCTATGGCTACACCTTC. Protein sequence: CASSLGFSGTGYGYTF.

This chain uses TRBV9 with TRBJ1-1, with 10 bases aligning to TRBD1. V lost 0 bases and J lost 0; bases outside the gene matches: 8. The CDR3 consists of 18 residues. The germline V gene encodes CDR1 SGDLS and CDR2 YYNGEE. CDR3 bases: TGTGCCAGCAGCGTAGAATTGGGGACAGGGGACATGAACACTGAAGCTTTCTTT. It is translated as CASSVELGTGDMNTEAFF.

The chain employs TRBV7-2 and TRBJ1-1, with D perhaps matching TRBD1 (6 bases). The V gene lost 5 bases and the J gene lost 4 bases, with 11 bases spanning the gap. Per germline, CDR1 SGHTA and CDR2 FQGNSA. The CDR3 sequence is 13 residues long. This chain's CDR3 is CASSLQGGTEAFF. The CDR3, as DNA: TGTGCCAGCAGCCTACAGGGAGGCACTGAAGCTTTCTTT.

This rearrangement joins TRBV7-2 to TRBJ2-3; D call uncertain. Trimming stripped 2 bases from V and 6 bases from J, with 6 bases between. This CDR3 is built from 12 residues. The germline gives CDR1 SGHTA, CDR2 FQGNSA. CDR3 DNA sequence: TGTGCCAGCAGCTTACTATGGGATACGCAGTATTTT. Amino acids: CASSLLWDTQYF.

This chain links TRBV7-2 with TRBJ2-1; perhaps D is TRBD1 or TRBD2 (5 bases each). V lost 1 base and J lost 5, with 12 bases in between. The V gene's germline CDR1 is SGHTA and CDR2 FQGNSA. The CDR3 sequence is 15 residues long. CDR3 DNA sequence: TGTGCCAGCAGCTTAGAGGGACGACGTAACAATGAGCAGTTCTTC. Amino acids: CASSLEGRRNNEQFF. Complete variable domain (other parts from reference TRBV7-2 and TRBJ2-1): GAGVSQSPSNKVTEKGKDVELRCDPISGHTALYWYRQSLGQGLEFLIYFQGNSAPDKSGLPSDRFSAERTGGSVSTLTIQRTQQEDSAVYLCASSLEGRRNNEQFFGPGTRLTVL.

This clone was seen once. The chain employs TRBV5-6 and TRBJ2-7, with 8 bases that match TRBD1. CDR1 SGHDT and CDR2 YYEEEE come from the germline V gene. CDR3 size: 16 residues. V shed 4 bases and J 1 base; nucleotides not matched to a gene: 10. CDR3 loop: CASSRHRQGLSYEQYF. CDR3 coding DNA: TGTGCCAGCAGCCGGCACAGACAGGGGCTTTCCTACGAGCAGTACTTC.

The chain carries TRBV29-1 and TRBJ2-3; a possible D gene is TRBD2 (5 bases). Trimming took off 4 bases at V and 3 bases at J, with 8 bases between the two ends. The CDR3 is 12 residues long. Germline-derived CDR1 and CDR2 are SQVTM and ANQGSEA. The DNA of the CDR3 is TGCAGCGTTGGAGGGAATACAGATACGCAGTATTTT. Its protein product is CSVGGNTDTQYF.